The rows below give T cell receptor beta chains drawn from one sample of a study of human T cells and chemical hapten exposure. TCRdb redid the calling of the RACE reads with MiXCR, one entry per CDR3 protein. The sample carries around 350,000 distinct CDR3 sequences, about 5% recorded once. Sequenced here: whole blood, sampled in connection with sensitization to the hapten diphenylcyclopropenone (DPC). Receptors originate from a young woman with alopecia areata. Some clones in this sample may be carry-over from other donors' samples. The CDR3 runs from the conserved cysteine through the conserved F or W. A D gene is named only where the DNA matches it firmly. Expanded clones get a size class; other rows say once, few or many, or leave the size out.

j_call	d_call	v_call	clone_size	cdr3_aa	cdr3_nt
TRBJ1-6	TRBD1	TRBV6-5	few	CASSYFWTGSVISNSPLHF	TGTGCCAGCAGTTACTTCTGGACAGGGAGTGTGATAAGTAATTCACCCCTCCACTTT
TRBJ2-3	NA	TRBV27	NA	CASRFSSADTQYF	TGTGCCAGCCGATTCTCCTCCGCCGATACGCAGTATTTT
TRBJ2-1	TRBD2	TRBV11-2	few	CASSIGGTSVNEQFF	TGTGCCAGCAGCATAGGGGGGACTAGCGTCAATGAGCAGTTCTTC
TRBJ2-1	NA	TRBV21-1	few	CASSKASFRDTYNEQFF	TGTGCCAGCAGCAAAGCCTCATTCCGGGACACATACAATGAGCAGTTCTTC
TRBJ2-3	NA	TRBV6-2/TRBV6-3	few	CASSYSPLGPYEGDTQYF	TGTGCCAGCAGTTACTCTCCTCTGGGCCCCTACGAGGGGGATACGCAGTATTTT
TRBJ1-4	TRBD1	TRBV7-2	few	CASSLRGPTGEKLFF	TGTGCCAGCAGCTTAAGGGGGCCGACGGGTGAAAAACTGTTTTTT
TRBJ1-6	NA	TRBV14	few	CASSLQRGLPTPLHF	TGTGCCAGCAGCCTCCAAAGGGGACTCCCAACCCCCCTCCACTTT
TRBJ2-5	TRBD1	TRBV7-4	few	CASSPRTGGETQYF	TGTGCCAGCAGCCCTCGGACAGGAGGAGAGACCCAGTACTTC
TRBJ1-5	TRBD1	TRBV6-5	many	CASSRGTGIGQPQHF	TGTGCCAGCAGCCGCGGGACAGGGATTGGTCAGCCCCAGCATTTT
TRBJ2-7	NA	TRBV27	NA	CASSSTWGEQYF	TGTGCCAGCAGTTCCACCTGGGGGGAGCAGTACTTC
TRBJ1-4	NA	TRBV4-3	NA	CASSQDLAGGLEEKLFF	TGCGCCAGCAGCCAAGATTTAGCGGGGGGGCTTGAGGAAAAACTGTTTTTT
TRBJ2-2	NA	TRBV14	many	CASSLREQNTGELFF	TGTGCCAGCAGCCTCCGGGAGCAGAACACCGGGGAGCTGTTTTTT
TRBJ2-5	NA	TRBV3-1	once	CASSQGVTARETQYF	TGTGCCAGCAGCCAAGGGGTGACAGCGAGAGAGACCCAGTACTTC
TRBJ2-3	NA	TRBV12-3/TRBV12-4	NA	CASSLSSQALQYF	TGTGCCAGCAGTCTCTCTTCCCAAGCATTGCAGTATTTT
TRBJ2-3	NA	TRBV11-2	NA	CASSLGSWRRSTDTQYF	TGTGCCAGCAGCTTAGGGAGCTGGAGGAGGAGCACAGATACGCAGTATTTT
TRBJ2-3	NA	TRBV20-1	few	CSARIRQYTDTQYF	TGCAGTGCTAGGATAAGACAGTACACAGATACGCAGTATTTT
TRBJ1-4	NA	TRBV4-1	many	CASSQIMGRSNEKLFF	TGCGCCAGCAGCCAAATAATGGGACGGTCTAATGAAAAACTGTTTTTT
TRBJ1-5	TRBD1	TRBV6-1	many	CASWDRSYQPQHF	TGTGCCAGCTGGGACAGGTCCTATCAGCCCCAGCATTTT
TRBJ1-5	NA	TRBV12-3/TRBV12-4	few	CASSLTDQPQHF	TGTGCCAGCAGTTTGACGGATCAGCCCCAGCATTTT
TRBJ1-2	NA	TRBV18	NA	CASSPPNRGADYGYTF	TGTGCCAGCTCACCACCGAATAGGGGGGCGGACTATGGCTACACCTTC